This T cell receptor beta chain was identified during a study of blood T cell repertoires in COVID-19. Germline lookup yields CDR1 MNHEY and CDR2 SVGEGT. There are 13 residues in the CDR3. Trimming removed 5 bases at V and 1 base at J, with 8 bases between. In the study's own analysis: Amplified reference gene primers provided the basis for estimating nucleated cell counts. The assay was immunoSEQ multiplex PCR, and TCRdb's table has in-frame clones only and misses some. That table furnishes V, J and clone size, whereas the DNA furnished D and trimming. The sample includes 30,000 to 45,000 clones, around nine tenths seen only once; the top ten take 4.9%.

The V and J genes are TRBV6-2 or TRBV6-3 and TRBJ1-1; no definite D call. Sequencing input: peripheral blood. The clonotype originates from a woman in her 70s with active COVID-19. The CDR3 sequence is CASSHEQNTEAFF. The DNA for the CDR3 is TGTGCCAGCAGTCACGAACAGAACACTGAAGCTTTCTTT.